These 32 T cell receptor beta chains originate from one sample sequenced in a study of Ad26.COV2.S vaccination and SARS-CoV-2 variants. TCRdb keeps only in-frame clones here, not all; method: immunoSEQ multiplex PCR. The repertoire holds about 280,000 clones, with about 87% as singletons. Treatment denoted: about 20 received Ad26.COV2.S at low or high dose, single or two shots; 5 received placebo; per-sample allocation not given. All samples were drawn on day 63, counting from the first vaccine or placebo injection. Material: peripheral blood, obtained in a trial of Ad26.COV2.S vaccine versus placebo. Every receptor here comes from a person aged 18 to 59 who received the Ad26.COV2.S COVID-19 vaccine or a placebo.

CDR3 DNA sequence: TGCGCCAGCAGCCTTTCGGGACTAGCGGGGGGAAACGAGCAGTACTTC. Protein sequence: CASSLSGLAGGNEQYF. This chain uses TRBV5-1 with TRBJ2-7; 15 nucleotides align to TRBD2. Germline CDR1 reads SGHRS; CDR2 reads YFSETQ. The CDR3 is 16 amino acids. The V and J ends lost 4 bases and 5 bases, in that order; junction bases with no gene match: 7.

The rearrangement joins TRBV7-2 to TRBJ1-6, with 7 bases aligning to TRBD1. Unmatched junction bases numbered 11, after V lost 2 bases and J lost 10 bases. The germline V gene has CDR1 SGHTA and CDR2 FQGNSA. The CDR3 runs to 16 residues. The CDR3 loop reads CASSLTSGGVGSPLHF. In nucleotides, the CDR3 is TGTGCCAGCAGCTTAACGTCAGGGGGAGTGGGGTCACCCCTCCACTTT.

V is TRBV29-1 and J is TRBJ1-1; a possible D gene is TRBD1 (6 bases). V lost 3 bases, J lost 4 bases, and 9 bases lay in between. CDR3 length: 12 amino acids. CDR1 is SQVTM and CDR2 is ANQGSEA in the germline V gene. CDR3 in DNA: TGCAGCGTTGACAAAGGGGGCACTGAAGCTTTCTTT. Translation: CSVDKGGTEAFF.

DNA of the CDR3: TGTGCCAGCAGCTCGTACCCCCTCCAAGAGACCCAGTACTTC. This codes for CASSSYPLQETQYF. This chain connects TRBV5-4 to TRBJ2-5; D is unresolved. Germline lookup yields CDR1 SGHNT and CDR2 YYREEE (reference sequence). The CDR3 sequence is 14 residues long. V lost 3 bases, J lost 1 base, and 10 bases lay in between.

This chain connects TRBV7-6 to TRBJ2-5, with D possibly being TRBD1 (5 bases). The germline gives CDR1 SGHVS, CDR2 FNYEAQ. The ends were cut back, 1 base at V and 5 bases at J, with 14 bases in the middle. This CDR3 comprises 15 residues. The chain's CDR3 is CASSLEPGMIETQYF. For the CDR3, the DNA is TGTGCCAGCAGCTTAGAGCCAGGGATGATTGAGACCCAGTACTTC.

The J gene is TRBJ1-1, the V gene TRBV3-1 (or the pseudogene TRBV3-2); no reliable D call. Trimming removed 0 bases from V and 6 bases from J, with 11 bases in between. CDR3 size: 14 residues. Per germline, CDR1 LGHDT and CDR2 YNNKEL (reference sequence). This chain's CDR3 is CASSQESGWPEAFF. CDR3 DNA: TGTGCCAGCAGCCAAGAGTCGGGTTGGCCTGAAGCTTTCTTT.

The chain links TRBV2 to TRBJ1-6; tentative D call: TRBD1 (6 bases). The ends were cut back, 7 bases at V and 9 bases at J, with 19 bases in the middle. This CDR3 has 15 amino acids. Looked up from germline, CDR1 is SNHLY and CDR2 is FYNNEI. Here the CDR3 DNA reads TGTGCCAGCATGGGGGGTACAGGGACGGTTTCACCCCTCCACTTT. This translates into CASMGGTGTVSPLHF.

The V gene is TRBV28, the J gene TRBJ1-4; D remains ambiguous. The length of the CDR3 is 15 residues. The V and J ends lost 2 bases and 3 bases respectively, with 10 bases between them. Germline V gene sequence: CDR1 MDHEN, CDR2 SYDVKM. In nucleotides, the CDR3 is TGTGCCAGCAGTTTAGAGGTCGGGGCTAATGAAAAACTGTTTTTT. Protein sequence: CASSLEVGANEKLFF.

Written as DNA, the CDR3 is TGTGCCAGCAGCCTAGGGTACAAGCAGTACTTC. This translates into CASSLGYKQYF. V gene TRBV12-3 or TRBV12-4 combines with J gene TRBJ2-7; D uncertain. CDR3 size: 11 residues. Trimming left V 6 bases short and J 8 bases short, with 11 bases between.

This clone has only one observation. This sample includes further DNA sequences coding for the same CDR3. This chain uses TRBV18 with TRBJ1-1, with D hard to call. This CDR3 region has 12 residues. In germline, CDR1 is KGHSH, CDR2 LQKENI. Trimming left V 3 bases short and J 1 base short, with 3 bases between. Here the CDR3 reads CASSPGNTEAFF. The CDR3 DNA reads TGTGCCAGCTCACCCGGGAACACTGAAGCTTTCTTT.

The chain has TRBV5-6 and TRBJ1-1; no reliable D call. The CDR3 has 15 amino acids. V lost 0 bases and J lost 5, with 14 bases in between. CDR1 is SGHDT and CDR2 is YYEEEE in the germline V gene. This CDR3 reads CASSLGSGWLTEAFF. CDR3 coding DNA: TGTGCCAGCAGCTTGGGGTCGGGATGGCTAACTGAAGCTTTCTTT.

This chain uses TRBV28 with TRBJ2-5; TRBD2 is a possible D gene (5 bases). Germline lookup yields CDR1 MDHEN and CDR2 SYDVKM. V gave up 5 bases and J gave up 3 bases, with 10 bases separating them. The CDR3 spans 13 residues. As DNA, the CDR3 is TGTGCCAGCAGTCGGACTGATGAAGAGACCCAGTACTTC. Its protein is CASSRTDEETQYF.

V and J are TRBV7-2 and TRBJ2-1; 8 nucleotides match TRBD2. The J segment lost 0 bases and the V segment lost 1 base, leaving 11 bases of the junction unmatched. The CDR3 sequence is 19 residues long. Germline CDR1 reads SGHTA; CDR2 reads FQGNSA. The CDR3 DNA reads TGTGCCAGCAGCTTAGTGCTTAGGACTAGCAAGGGCTCCTACAATGAGCAGTTCTTC. Translation: CASSLVLRTSKGSYNEQFF.

J is TRBJ1-5 and V is TRBV7-2; D might be TRBD1 (5 bases). Trimming took off 4 bases at V and 6 bases at J, with 10 bases between the two ends. The germline V gene encodes CDR1 SGHTA and CDR2 FQGNSA. The CDR3 spans 13 residues. CDR3 in amino acids: CASSSRAGQPQHF. CDR3 coding DNA: TGTGCCAGCAGCTCCAGGGCAGGTCAGCCCCAGCATTTT.

V and J are TRBV18 and TRBJ1-1; the D is unclear. CDR1 is KGHSH, CDR2 LQKENI, per germline. The CDR3 sequence is 17 residues long. The V end lost 2 bases, the J end lost 1 base, and 17 bases lay between the germline ends. For the CDR3, the DNA is TGTGCCAGCTCACCATACAAGGACGCAAGGGAGAACACTGAAGCTTTCTTT. This sequence encodes CASSPYKDARENTEAFF.

This clone was seen a single time. The CDR3 DNA follows: TGTGCCAGCAGCCAACCCGGAGGGGCTAGCGGGGGTACGAACACCGGGGAGCTGTTTTTT. Translation gives CASSQPGGASGGTNTGELFF. J is TRBJ2-2 and V is TRBV4-2, with 10 nucleotides matching TRBD2. J was trimmed by 0 bases and V by 2 bases; bases with no gene match: 12. Germline lookup yields CDR1 LGHNA and CDR2 YNFKEQ. The CDR3 is 20 residues long.

The chain employs TRBV19 and TRBJ2-6, with 7 bases that match TRBD1. CDR1 and CDR2 from the germline V gene are LNHDA and SQIVND (reference sequence). With V trimmed by 4 bases and J by 0 bases, 6 bases remained unmatched. The CDR3 is 17 residues long. CDR3 coding DNA: TGTGCCAGTAGTAGCGTGACAGGGCCCTCTGGGGCCAACGTCCTGACTTTC. This sequence encodes CASSSVTGPSGANVLTF. Together with reference TRBV19 and TRBJ2-6, the CDR3 gives the full variable domain: DGGITQSPKYLFRKEGQNVTLSCEQNLNHDAMYWYRQDPGQGLRLIYYSQIVNDFQKGDIAEGYSVSREKKESFPLTVTSAQKNPTAFYLCASSSVTGPSGANVLTFGAGSRLTVL.

Worth noting for this clone: Within the sample, other DNA sequences also encode this same CDR3. The genes are TRBV7-9 and TRBJ1-1; the D is unclear. Germline V gives CDR1 SEHNR, CDR2 FQNEAQ (reference sequence). The CDR3 is 13 residues long. With 1 base removed from V and 1 base from J, the gap between germline ends came to 4 bases. CDR3 amino acids: CASSLEGNTEAFF. The DNA for the CDR3 is TGTGCCAGCAGCTTAGAGGGGAACACTGAAGCTTTCTTT.

The chain has TRBV5-1 and TRBJ2-5; no clear D. V lost 5 bases to trimming and J lost 5 bases, with 19 bases between them. There are 15 residues in the CDR3. Germline CDR1 is SGHRS and CDR2 is YFSETQ. The CDR3 sequence: CASSNPQASGETQYF. For the CDR3, the DNA is TGCGCCAGCAGTAATCCGCAGGCAAGTGGGGAGACCCAGTACTTC.

The chain uses TRBV28 and TRBJ2-7; 9 nucleotides align to TRBD2. Germline CDR1 MDHEN, CDR2 SYDVKM. Trimming took 3 bases from V and 3 from J; bases not matched to a gene: 9. The CDR3 sequence is 16 residues long. The chain's CDR3 is CASSLGPLAGIYEQYF. The CDR3 DNA is TGTGCCAGCAGTTTGGGCCCCCTAGCGGGGATCTACGAGCAGTACTTC.

This chain links TRBV7-2 with TRBJ1-5; D is undetermined. CDR3 length equals 15 residues. V was trimmed by 2 bases and J by 0 bases, leaving 8 bases between them. CDR1 is SGHTA, CDR2 FQGNSA, per germline. The CDR3 loop reads CASSLIPDSNQPQHF. The DNA for the CDR3 is TGTGCCAGCAGCTTAATTCCAGATAGCAATCAGCCCCAGCATTTT. Full variable domain (rest looked up from reference TRBV7-2 and TRBJ1-5): GAGVSQSPSNKVTEKGKDVELRCDPISGHTALYWYRQSLGQGLEFLIYFQGNSAPDKSGLPSDRFSAERTGGSVSTLTIQRTQQEDSAVYLCASSLIPDSNQPQHFGDGTRLSIL.

The table lists this clone with a count of one. This chain connects TRBV20-1 to TRBJ2-5, with 9 bases lining up with TRBD1. The germline V gene has CDR1 DFQATT and CDR2 SNEGSKA (reference sequence). The CDR3 totals 13 residues. J gave up 4 bases and V 3 bases, and 3 bases lay outside the gene matches. CDR3 in amino acids: CSASTTGGETQYF. CDR3 DNA sequence: TGCAGTGCTAGTACGACAGGGGGAGAGACCCAGTACTTC.

The chain links TRBV7-9 to TRBJ2-5; a possible D gene is TRBD2 (5 bases). There are 13 residues in the CDR3. Germline CDR1 and CDR2: SEHNR and FQNEAQ (reference sequence). Deletions cut 5 bases from V and 2 bases from J, with 9 bases between. The CDR3: CASSLGLQETQYF. CDR3 sequence (DNA): TGTGCCAGCAGCCTAGGACTTCAAGAGACCCAGTACTTC. Drawing the rest from reference TRBV7-9 and TRBJ2-5, the complete variable domain is DTGVSQNPRHKITKRGQNVTFRCDPISEHNRLYWYRQTLGQGPEFLTYFQNEAQLEKSRLLSDRFSAERPKGSFSTLEIQRTEQGDSAMYLCASSLGLQETQYFGPGTRLLVL.

The gene calls are TRBV5-4 and TRBJ2-1; D gene uncertain. Germline CDR1 and CDR2: SGHNT and YYREEE (reference sequence). The CDR3 length is 15 residues. Between the trimmed V and J ends, which lost 2 bases and 2 bases, there was a span of 11 bases. The CDR3 reads CASSFYSGTYNEQFF. DNA for the CDR3: TGTGCCAGCAGCTTTTATTCAGGCACCTACAATGAGCAGTTCTTC.

The rearrangement links TRBV10-3 to TRBJ2-5; D call uncertain. V was trimmed by 4 bases and J by 3 bases, leaving 9 bases between them. CDR1 ENHRY and CDR2 SYGVKD come from the germline V gene. The CDR3 loop spans 13 amino acids. The CDR3 nucleotides read TGTGCCATCAGTGGTGGCAGCAAAGAGACCCAGTACTTC. Translation gives CAISGGSKETQYF.

The CDR3 sequence: CASSRLQGTDTQYF. The DNA of the CDR3 is TGTGCCAGCAGCCGTCTACAGGGAACAGATACGCAGTATTTT. The chain joins TRBV7-8 to TRBJ2-3, with D perhaps matching TRBD1 (6 bases). CDR1 is SGHVS, CDR2 FQNEAQ, per germline. The CDR3 runs 14 residues. Trimming pared 5 bases from V and 3 bases from J, leaving 12 bases between.

This clone turned up a few times. The chain carries TRBV7-2 and TRBJ1-5; D is possibly TRBD1 (6 bases). With 1 base removed from V and 0 bases from J, the gap between germline ends came to 13 bases. This CDR3 is 17 amino acids long. Germline lookup yields CDR1 SGHTA and CDR2 FQGNSA. The CDR3 spells CASSLVSGGNSNQPQHF. The CDR3 coding sequence is TGTGCCAGCAGCTTAGTTTCGGGGGGCAATAGCAATCAGCCCCAGCATTTT. The full variable domain, with the rest looked up from reference TRBV7-2 and TRBJ1-5, is GAGVSQSPSNKVTEKGKDVELRCDPISGHTALYWYRQSLGQGLEFLIYFQGNSAPDKSGLPSDRFSAERTGGSVSTLTIQRTQQEDSAVYLCASSLVSGGNSNQPQHFGDGTRLSIL.

V usage is TRBV5-6 and J usage is TRBJ1-2; D might be TRBD1 (5 bases). The CDR3 has 12 residues. Germline-derived CDR1 and CDR2 are SGHDT and YYEEEE. V was cut by 4 bases and J by 5 bases, with 9 bases left in between. In DNA form, the CDR3 reads TGTGCCAGCAGCCCCGGGGCGTATGGCTACACCTTC. As protein: CASSPGAYGYTF.

The CDR3 loop is CASHRRESPDTQYF. The CDR3 bases are TGTGCCAGCCATAGGCGGGAGTCCCCAGATACGCAGTATTTT. The chain carries TRBV5-4 and TRBJ2-3; 7 positions match TRBD2. Trimming removed 7 bases from V and 4 bases from J; junction bases left unmatched: 9. This CDR3 spans 14 amino acids. Germline V gene data show CDR1 as SGHNT and CDR2 as YYREEE (reference sequence).

The genes are TRBV27 and TRBJ2-5, with D possibly being TRBD1 or TRBD2 (5 bases each). In germline, CDR1 is MNHEY, CDR2 SMNVEV (reference sequence). The CDR3 runs to 14 residues. V lost 1 base and J 11 bases, leaving 17 bases between the germline ends. The CDR3 nucleotides read TGTGCCAGCAGTTTATGGGGACGGAAGAGTCGTCAGTACTTC. It is translated as CASSLWGRKSRQYF.

A few counts support this clone. This chain connects TRBV12-5 to TRBJ1-2; no reliable D call. CDR1 LGHNT and CDR2 FRNRAP come from the germline V gene. The V and J ends lost 0 bases and 2 bases respectively, with 19 bases between them. The CDR3 is 18 amino acids. Written as DNA, the CDR3 is TGTGCTAGTGGTTTGGTATTCGATAGGGCAGACATAAACTATGGCTACACCTTC. This codes for CASGLVFDRADINYGYTF.

The chain employs TRBV4-1 and TRBJ2-5, with 9 bases aligning to TRBD1. The germline CDR1 and CDR2 sequences are MGHRA and YSYEKL. This CDR3 is built from 15 residues. Trimming cost V 4 bases and J 5 bases; bases outside gene matches: 8. The CDR3 DNA sequence: TGCGCCAGCAGCCGAGGGACAGGGACTCGGGAGACCCAGTACTTC. Translated, it gives CASSRGTGTRETQYF.